The rows below give T cell receptor beta chains drawn from one sample of a study of control samples from healthy donors and cancer patients. Sequencing used immunoSEQ multiplex PCR; TCRdb keeps in-frame clones, though not all of them. The repertoire holds under 80,000 clones, with about 87% as singletons. Sequencing input: blood. The receptors were sampled from a man between 45 and 60 years old in good health. Both conserved end residues are part of each CDR3. D genes are given only for firm matches. Rows may omit the clone size; those that give it use once, few, many or a size class.

D	V	size	J	CDR3	DNA
NA	TRBV6-2/TRBV6-3	NA	TRBJ2-5	CASSSAGLLFQETQYF	TGTGCCAGCAGTTCAGCAGGGCTTCTATTTCAAGAGACCCAGTACTTC
NA	TRBV6-4	NA	TRBJ1-2	CASKGSPFLRYTF	TGTGCCAGCAAGGGCAGTCCTTTTTTACGCTACACCTTC
NA	TRBV18	NA	TRBJ1-1	CASSPGPTEAFF	TGTGCCAGCTCACCAGGGCCCACTGAAGCTTTCTTT
TRBD2	TRBV18	NA	TRBJ2-5	CASSPARGVGETQYF	TGTGCCAGCTCACCGGCGCGGGGGGTTGGAGAGACCCAGTACTTC
NA	TRBV18	NA	TRBJ1-2	CASSPSSFYGYTF	TGTGCCAGCTCACCAAGCTCTTTCTATGGCTACACCTTC
NA	TRBV5-6	NA	TRBJ2-3	CASSLGQRTDTQYF	TGTGCCAGCAGCTTGGGACAGCGCACAGATACGCAGTATTTT
TRBD2	TRBV11-3	NA	TRBJ2-7	CASSLTSGSEQYF	TGTGCCAGCAGCCTCACTAGCGGGAGCGAGCAGTACTTC
NA	TRBV9	once	TRBJ2-5	CASNRDGQETQYF	TGTGCCAGCAACCGGGACGGCCAAGAGACCCAGTACTTC
TRBD1	TRBV28	NA	TRBJ1-3	CASRGTDGNTIYF	TGTGCCAGCAGGGGGACAGACGGAAACACCATATATTTT
NA	TRBV21-1	NA	TRBJ2-7	CASSVRDETYEQYF	TGTGCCAGCAGCGTCCGGGACGAGACCTACGAGCAGTACTTC
TRBD1	TRBV9	NA	TRBJ2-7	CASSAGPGQGTEQYF	TGTGCCAGCAGCGCCGGCCCCGGACAGGGGACCGAGCAGTACTTC
NA	TRBV5-1	NA	TRBJ2-6	CASSRDGGPSSGANVLTF	TGCGCCAGCAGTCGGGACGGGGGACCGAGCTCTGGGGCCAACGTCCTGACTTTC
NA	TRBV18	NA	TRBJ2-7	CASSLGMGEQYF	TGTGCCAGCTCCCTTGGTATGGGGGAGCAGTACTTC
NA	TRBV11-2	NA	TRBJ2-2	CASSLDGRPTGELFF	TGTGCCAGCAGCTTAGATGGGAGACCCACCGGGGAGCTGTTTTTT
NA	TRBV7-9	NA	TRBJ2-7	CASNYLPARGTSYEQYF	TGTGCCAGCAATTATTTACCGGCAAGGGGGACCTCCTACGAGCAGTACTTC
NA	TRBV7-8	NA	TRBJ2-5	CASSLDPQYF	TGTGCCAGCAGCTTAGACCCCCAGTACTTC
NA	TRBV25-1	NA	TRBJ1-2	CASSEGQPYYGYTF	TGTGCCAGCAGTGAAGGACAGCCTTACTATGGCTACACCTTC
TRBD2	TRBV11-2	once	TRBJ2-1	CASSFGFGLADEQFF	TGTGCCAGCAGCTTCGGTTTTGGACTAGCCGATGAGCAGTTCTTC
TRBD1	TRBV9	once	TRBJ1-4	CASSRGQGDEKLFF	TGTGCCAGCAGCAGGGGACAGGGGGATGAAAAACTGTTTTTT
NA	TRBV9	few	TRBJ1-2	CASIPFSDGNYGYTF	TGTGCCAGCATCCCTTTCTCGGACGGGAACTATGGCTACACCTTC
NA	TRBV27	NA	TRBJ2-7	CASRTRPPEQYF	TGTGCCAGCCGAACCCGCCCCCCCGAGCAGTACTTC
NA	TRBV6-5	NA	TRBJ1-5	CAVSEYSNQPQHF	TGTGCCGTTTCTGAATATAGCAATCAGCCCCAGCATTTT
NA	TRBV9	NA	TRBJ1-3	CASSGNTIYF	TGTGCCAGTTCCGGAAACACCATATATTTT
TRBD1	TRBV14	NA	TRBJ2-7	CASSQSQGRVEQYF	TGTGCCAGCAGCCAGTCACAGGGGAGAGTCGAGCAGTACTTC
TRBD2	TRBV11-3	once	TRBJ2-1	CASSTWTSGTYNEQFF	TGTGCCAGCAGCACGTGGACTAGCGGGACCTACAATGAGCAGTTCTTC
NA	TRBV7-9	NA	TRBJ2-3	CASSLETDTQYF	TGTGCCAGCAGCTTAGAGACAGATACGCAGTATTTT
TRBD1	TRBV5-4	NA	TRBJ2-3	CAIKDRGRTDTQYF	TGTGCCATCAAAGACAGGGGGAGGACAGATACGCAGTATTTT
NA	TRBV19	few	TRBJ1-5	CASNDQPQHF	TGTGCCAGTAACGATCAGCCCCAGCATTTT
NA	TRBV7-2	NA	TRBJ1-2	CASSPMPGPTNYGYTF	TGTGCCAGCAGCCCCATGCCAGGACCCACTAACTATGGCTACACCTTC
TRBD1	TRBV7-2	NA	TRBJ1-4	CASSLSGQGFNEKLFF	TGTGCCAGCAGCTTATCAGGACAGGGCTTTAATGAAAAACTGTTTTTT
NA	TRBV6-5	once	TRBJ1-6	CASKEYANSPLHF	TGTGCCAGCAAGGAGTACGCAAATTCACCCCTCCACTTT
TRBD2	TRBV5-4	NA	TRBJ2-4	CASSTGTSGRRRDIQYF	TGTGCCAGCAGCACGGGGACTAGCGGGAGGCGTCGAGACATTCAGTACTTC
TRBD1	TRBV5-1	once	TRBJ1-1	CASSSLTGVTAEAFF	TGCGCCAGCAGCTCCCTGACAGGGGTAACGGCTGAAGCTTTCTTT
TRBD1	TRBV6-5	NA	TRBJ2-1	CASSYVGLTGGNEQFF	TGTGCCAGCAGTTACGTCGGGCTTACAGGGGGCAATGAGCAGTTCTTC
TRBD1	TRBV5-6	once	TRBJ1-1	CASSLDRGGAFF	TGTGCCAGCAGCTTGGACAGGGGAGGTGCTTTCTTT
TRBD1	TRBV19	NA	TRBJ1-1	CASSETGVMDTEAFF	TGTGCCAGTAGTGAGACAGGGGTTATGGACACTGAAGCTTTCTTT
TRBD1	TRBV6-2/TRBV6-3	NA	TRBJ1-5	CASSPGTGVRSQPQHF	TGTGCCAGCAGCCCCGGGACAGGGGTACGGTCGCAGCCCCAGCATTTT
NA	TRBV12-3/TRBV12-4	NA	TRBJ1-3	CATTRGVGNTIYF	TGTGCCACCACACGGGGGGTGGGAAACACCATATATTTT
TRBD2	TRBV30	once	TRBJ2-7	CAFGTTSYEQYF	TGTGCCTTCGGGACTACCTCCTACGAGCAGTACTTC
TRBD1	TRBV30	once	TRBJ1-2	CAWFRDSPLLAGYTF	TGTGCCTGGTTCCGGGACAGCCCCTTGTTAGCTGGCTACACCTTC
NA	TRBV6-2/TRBV6-3	few	TRBJ1-1	CASSYGDIMNTEAFF	TGTGCCAGCAGTTACGGAGACATTATGAACACTGAAGCTTTCTTT
NA	TRBV11-3	NA	TRBJ2-7	CASSYGRQGVTYEQYF	TGTGCCAGCAGCTACGGGAGGCAGGGGGTGACCTACGAGCAGTACTTC
TRBD1	TRBV12-3/TRBV12-4	NA	TRBJ1-5	CASALTGSQPQHF	TGTGCCAGCGCCCTGACAGGGAGTCAGCCCCAGCATTTT
NA	TRBV12-3/TRBV12-4	NA	TRBJ1-5	CASSFGQDQPQHF	TGTGCCAGCAGTTTTGGGCAGGATCAGCCCCAGCATTTT
TRBD1	TRBV4-1	NA	TRBJ1-4	CASSHRNRGSEKLFF	TGCGCCAGCAGTCACCGGAACAGGGGTTCTGAAAAACTGTTTTTT